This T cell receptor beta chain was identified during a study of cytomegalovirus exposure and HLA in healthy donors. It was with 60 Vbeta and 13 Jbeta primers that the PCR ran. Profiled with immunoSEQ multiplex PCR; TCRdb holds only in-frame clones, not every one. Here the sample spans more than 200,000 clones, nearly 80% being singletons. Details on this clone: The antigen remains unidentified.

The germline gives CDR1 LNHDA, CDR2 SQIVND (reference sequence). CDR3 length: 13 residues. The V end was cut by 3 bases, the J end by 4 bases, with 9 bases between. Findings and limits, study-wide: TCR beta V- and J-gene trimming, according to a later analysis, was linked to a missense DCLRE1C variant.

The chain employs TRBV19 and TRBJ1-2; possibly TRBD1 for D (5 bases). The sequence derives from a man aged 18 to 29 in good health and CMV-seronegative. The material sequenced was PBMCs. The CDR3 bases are TGTGCCAGTAGTATGGGCAGGGCCTATGGCTACACCTTC. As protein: CASSMGRAYGYTF.